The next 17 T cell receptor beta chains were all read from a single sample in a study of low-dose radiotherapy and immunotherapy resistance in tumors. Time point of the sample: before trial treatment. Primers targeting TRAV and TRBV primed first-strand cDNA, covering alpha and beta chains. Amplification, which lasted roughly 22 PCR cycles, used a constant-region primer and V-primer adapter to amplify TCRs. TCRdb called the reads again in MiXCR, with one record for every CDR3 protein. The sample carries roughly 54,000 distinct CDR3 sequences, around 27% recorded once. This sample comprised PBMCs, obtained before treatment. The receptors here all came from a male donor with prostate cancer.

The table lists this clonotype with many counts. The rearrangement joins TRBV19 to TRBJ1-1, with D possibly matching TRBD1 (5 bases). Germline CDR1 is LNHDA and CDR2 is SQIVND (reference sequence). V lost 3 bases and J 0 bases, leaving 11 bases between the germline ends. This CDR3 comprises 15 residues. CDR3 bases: TGTGCCAGTAGTATTAGAGGGGAAATGAACACTGAAGCTTTCTTT. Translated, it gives CASSIRGEMNTEAFF.

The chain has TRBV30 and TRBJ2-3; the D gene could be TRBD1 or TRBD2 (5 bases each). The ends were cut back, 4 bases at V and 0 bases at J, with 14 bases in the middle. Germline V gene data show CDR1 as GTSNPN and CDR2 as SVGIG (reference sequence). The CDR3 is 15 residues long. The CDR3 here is CAWTTGLASTDTQYF. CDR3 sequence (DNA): TGTGCCTGGACCACGGGGCTAGCTAGCACAGATACGCAGTATTTT.

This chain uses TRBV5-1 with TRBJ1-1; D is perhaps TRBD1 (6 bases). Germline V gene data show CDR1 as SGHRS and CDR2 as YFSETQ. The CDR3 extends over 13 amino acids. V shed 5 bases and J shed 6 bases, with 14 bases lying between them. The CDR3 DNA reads TGCGCCAGCAGATACGACAGGACCCCTGAAGCTTTCTTT. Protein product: CASRYDRTPEAFF.

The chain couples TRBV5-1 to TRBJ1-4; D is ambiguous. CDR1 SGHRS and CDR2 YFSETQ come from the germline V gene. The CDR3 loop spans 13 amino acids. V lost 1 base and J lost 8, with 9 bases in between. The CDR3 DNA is TGCGCCAGCAGCTTGTATTGGCCGGAAAAACTGTTTTTT. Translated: CASSLYWPEKLFF.

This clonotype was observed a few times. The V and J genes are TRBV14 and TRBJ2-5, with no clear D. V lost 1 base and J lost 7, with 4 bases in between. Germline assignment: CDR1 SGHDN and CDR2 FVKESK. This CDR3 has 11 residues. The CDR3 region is CASSQGSTQYF. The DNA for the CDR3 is TGTGCCAGCAGCCAAGGGTCGACCCAGTACTTC.

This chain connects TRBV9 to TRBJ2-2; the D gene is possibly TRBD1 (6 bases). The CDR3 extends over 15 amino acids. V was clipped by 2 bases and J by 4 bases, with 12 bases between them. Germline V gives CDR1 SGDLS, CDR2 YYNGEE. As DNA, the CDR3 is TGTGCCAGCAGCGTGGCACAGGGCCCCACCGGGGAGCTGTTTTTT. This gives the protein CASSVAQGPTGELFF.

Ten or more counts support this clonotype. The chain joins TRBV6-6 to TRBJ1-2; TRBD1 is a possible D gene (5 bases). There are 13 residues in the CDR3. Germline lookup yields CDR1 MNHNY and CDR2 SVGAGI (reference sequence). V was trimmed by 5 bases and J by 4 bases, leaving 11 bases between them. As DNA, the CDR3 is TGTGCCAGCAGTGAGGACAAGGGCTATGGCTACACCTTC. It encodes CASSEDKGYGYTF.

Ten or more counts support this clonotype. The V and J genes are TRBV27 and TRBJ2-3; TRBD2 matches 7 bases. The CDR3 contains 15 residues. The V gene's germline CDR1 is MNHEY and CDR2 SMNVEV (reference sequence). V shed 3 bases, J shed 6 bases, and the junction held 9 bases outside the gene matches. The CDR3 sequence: CASSLQGGWSDTQYF. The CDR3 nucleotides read TGTGCCAGCAGTTTGCAGGGAGGGTGGTCGGATACGCAGTATTTT.

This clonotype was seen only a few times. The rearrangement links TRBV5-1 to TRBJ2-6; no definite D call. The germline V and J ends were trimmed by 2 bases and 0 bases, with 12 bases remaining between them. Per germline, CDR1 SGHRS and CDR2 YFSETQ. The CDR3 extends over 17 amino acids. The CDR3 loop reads CASSLDGISSGANVLTF. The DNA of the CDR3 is TGCGCCAGCAGCTTAGACGGTATAAGCTCTGGGGCCAACGTCCTGACTTTC.

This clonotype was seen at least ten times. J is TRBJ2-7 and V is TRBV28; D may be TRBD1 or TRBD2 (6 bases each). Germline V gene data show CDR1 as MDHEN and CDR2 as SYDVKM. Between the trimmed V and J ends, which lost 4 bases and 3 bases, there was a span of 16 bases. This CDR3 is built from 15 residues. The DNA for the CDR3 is TGTGCCAGCAGTTCCGCCGGGGGCCAGCTCTACGAGCAGTACTTC. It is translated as CASSSAGGQLYEQYF.

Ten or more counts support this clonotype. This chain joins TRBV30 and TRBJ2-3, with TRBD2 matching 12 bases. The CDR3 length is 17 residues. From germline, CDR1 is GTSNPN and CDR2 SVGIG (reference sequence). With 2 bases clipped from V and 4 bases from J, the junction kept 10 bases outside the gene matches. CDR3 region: CAWSPRPLAGGADTQYF. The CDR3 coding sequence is TGTGCCTGGAGTCCCCGACCTCTAGCGGGAGGGGCAGATACGCAGTATTTT.

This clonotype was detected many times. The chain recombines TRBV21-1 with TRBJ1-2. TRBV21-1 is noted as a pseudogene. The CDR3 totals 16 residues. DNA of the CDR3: TGTGCCAGCAGCAAAGCGGTCGACTGCTCTAACTATGGCTACACCTTC. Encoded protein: CASSKAVDCSNYGYTF.

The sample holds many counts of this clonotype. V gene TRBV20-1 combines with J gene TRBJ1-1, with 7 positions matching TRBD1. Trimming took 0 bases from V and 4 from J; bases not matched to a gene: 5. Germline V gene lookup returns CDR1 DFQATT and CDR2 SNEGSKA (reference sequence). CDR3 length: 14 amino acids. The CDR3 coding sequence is TGCAGTGCTAGAGATTACAGGGGTGTCACTGAAGCTTTCTTT. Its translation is CSARDYRGVTEAFF.

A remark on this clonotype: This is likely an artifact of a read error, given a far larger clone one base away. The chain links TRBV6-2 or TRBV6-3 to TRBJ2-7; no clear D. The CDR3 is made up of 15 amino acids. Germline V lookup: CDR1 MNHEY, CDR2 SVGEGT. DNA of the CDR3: TGTACCAGCACCGTCGGCCTCAGGAGCTCCTACGAGCAGTACTTC. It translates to CTSTVGLRSSYEQYF.

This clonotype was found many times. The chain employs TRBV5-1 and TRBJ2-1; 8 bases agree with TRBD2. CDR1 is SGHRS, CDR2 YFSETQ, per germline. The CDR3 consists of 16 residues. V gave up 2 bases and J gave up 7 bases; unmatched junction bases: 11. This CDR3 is CASSFARPGGRNEQFF. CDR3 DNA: TGCGCCAGCAGCTTCGCTCGTCCCGGCGGGAGGAATGAGCAGTTCTTC.

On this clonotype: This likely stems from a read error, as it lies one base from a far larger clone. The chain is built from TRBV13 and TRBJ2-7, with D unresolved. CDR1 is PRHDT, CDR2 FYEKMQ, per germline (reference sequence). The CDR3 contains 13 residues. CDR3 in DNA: TGTGCCACCAGCATGGGGATCCCCTACGAGCAGTACTTC. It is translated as CATSMGIPYEQYF.

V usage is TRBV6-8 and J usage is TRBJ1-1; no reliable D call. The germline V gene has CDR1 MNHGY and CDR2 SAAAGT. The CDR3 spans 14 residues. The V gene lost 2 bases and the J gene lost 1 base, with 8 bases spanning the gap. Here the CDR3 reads CASSYEWGNTEAFF. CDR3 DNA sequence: TGTGCCAGCAGTTACGAGTGGGGGAACACTGAAGCTTTCTTT.